The entry below describes one TCR beta chain. The protocol was immunoSEQ multiplex PCR, while the TCRdb copy is restricted to in-frame clones and leaves out a portion. The sample lists 450,000 or so clones; around 90% were seen once. This entry is derived from a study of blood T cell repertoires in COVID-19. Overall study context: COVID-19 samples, acute and convalescent, were from the United States, Italy and Spain.

Recruitment covered roughly 24 US areas and drew participants whose ages spanned about 18 to 95 years. CDR1 and CDR2 (germline): SGHDN, FVKESK. The CDR3 loop spans 16 amino acids. V lost 3 bases to trimming and J lost 3 bases, with 17 bases between them. The sample taken for sequencing was PBMCs or T cells enriched from blood (not recorded which). The chain couples TRBV14 to TRBJ1-1; D unresolved. The source of this sequence is a man between 18 and 35 years old who had recovered from COVID-19. Here the CDR3 reads CASSHLTSYGYTEAFF. In DNA form, the CDR3 reads TGTGCCAGCAGCCACCTAACCTCGTACGGTTACACTGAAGCTTTCTTT.